The rows below give T cell receptor beta chains drawn from one sample of a study of radiotherapy plus CTLA-4 blockade in lung cancer. The method was immunoSEQ multiplex PCR; TCRdb's version includes in-frame clones alone and lacks a portion of them. Among nearly 95,000 clones listed, roughly 80% were seen once. The sequenced sample was peripheral blood, obtained from a patient treated with radiotherapy plus ipilimumab. Receptor source: a human donor with non-small cell lung cancer that progressed on radiotherapy plus ipilimumab. CDR3s include the opening cysteine and the closing phenylalanine or tryptophan. A D gene is named only where the DNA matches it firmly. Some rows mark clone size as missing; the rest say once, few, many or name a class of expanded clone.

size	D	V	J	CDR3	DNA
-	TRBD1	TRBV5-4	TRBJ1-1	CASSSTGGNTEAFF	TGTGCCAGCAGCTCGACAGGGGGGAACACTGAAGCTTTCTTT
-	-	TRBV10-2	TRBJ1-5	CASSDAGRNQPQHF	TGCGCCAGCAGTGACGCGGGGCGCAATCAGCCCCAGCATTTT
-	-	TRBV11-2	TRBJ2-1	CASSLEDSYNEQFF	TGTGCCAGCAGCTTAGAGGACTCCTACAATGAGCAGTTCTTC
-	TRBD2	TRBV20-1	TRBJ2-7	CSVPGGDEQYF	TGCAGTGTCCCTGGGGGGGACGAGCAGTACTTC
few	-	TRBV28	TRBJ1-2	CASGVPYNYGYTF	TGTGCCAGCGGAGTCCCGTATAACTATGGCTACACCTTC
-	-	TRBV13	TRBJ2-2	CASSLLNTGELFF	TGTGCCAGCAGCTTACTGAACACCGGGGAGCTGTTTTTT
-	TRBD2	TRBV7-9	TRBJ2-3	CASSLGPRERQYF	TGTGCCAGCAGCTTAGGTCCGCGGGAGAGGCAGTATTTT
-	-	TRBV6-1	TRBJ1-5	CASSETPRGNQPQHF	TGTGCCAGCAGTGAAACGCCCAGGGGCAATCAGCCCCAGCATTTT
-	TRBD1	TRBV18	TRBJ2-2	CASSPRDRVNTGELFF	TGTGCCAGCTCACCACGGGACAGGGTTAACACCGGGGAGCTGTTTTTT
once	-	TRBV11-3	TRBJ2-1	CASSLADEQFF	TGTGCCAGCAGCTTAGCGGATGAGCAGTTCTTC
-	-	TRBV18	TRBJ2-2	CASSPRNTGELFF	TGTGCCAGCTCACCACGCAACACCGGGGAGCTGTTTTTT
-	-	TRBV27	TRBJ2-1	CASSLNPYNEQFF	TGTGCCAGCAGTCTTAACCCTTACAATGAGCAGTTCTTC
-	-	TRBV19	TRBJ1-1	CASTDPGAGTEAFF	TGTGCCAGTACGGACCCGGGGGCCGGCACTGAAGCTTTCTTT
-	-	TRBV11-2	TRBJ2-1	CASSSRPGVFGGSEQFF	TGTGCCAGCAGCTCCCGACCAGGCGTGTTTGGCGGCAGCGAGCAGTTCTTC
-	-	TRBV5-4	TRBJ1-1	CASSLQPNTEAFF	TGTGCCAGCAGCTTACAGCCAAACACTGAAGCTTTCTTT
-	-	TRBV30	TRBJ1-3	CAWSPDSGNTIYF	TGTGCCTGGAGCCCCGACTCTGGAAACACCATATATTTT
few	-	TRBV6-4	TRBJ2-1	CASRDSPYSYNEQFF	TGTGCCAGCAGGGATAGCCCCTACTCCTACAATGAGCAGTTCTTC
once	TRBD1	TRBV28	TRBJ2-5	CASSLINRDRRETQYF	TGTGCCAGCAGTCTAATCAATCGGGACAGACGAGAGACCCAGTACTTC
-	TRBD1	TRBV5-1	TRBJ2-2	CASSFDREGAGELFF	TGCGCCAGCAGCTTCGACAGGGAAGGAGCCGGGGAGCTGTTTTTT
-	-	TRBV28	TRBJ1-2	CASRLGQNYGYTF	TGTGCCAGCAGACTCGGACAAAACTATGGCTACACCTTC
once	TRBD2	TRBV10-3	TRBJ2-5	CAISEGEGRETQYF	TGTGCCATCAGTGAGGGGGAGGGTCGGGAGACCCAGTACTTC
-	TRBD1	TRBV5-1	TRBJ1-1	CASRGTENTEAFF	TGCGCCAGCAGGGGGACAGAGAACACTGAAGCTTTCTTT
-	TRBD2	TRBV11-2	TRBJ2-3	CASSLDSGLAGGPDTQYF	TGTGCCAGCAGCTTAGACTCAGGGCTAGCGGGAGGTCCGGATACGCAGTATTTT
few	-	TRBV19	TRBJ1-3	CASSINGFSGNTIYF	TGTGCCAGTAGTATCAACGGATTCTCTGGAAACACCATATATTTT
-	-	TRBV7-8	TRBJ2-6	CASSLVFPSGANVLTF	TGTGCCAGCAGCTTAGTATTCCCTTCTGGGGCCAACGTCCTGACTTTC
-	TRBD1	TRBV11-2	TRBJ1-5	CASSFQGGMPQHF	TGTGCCAGCAGCTTCCAGGGGGGGATGCCCCAGCATTTT
-	TRBD2	TRBV2	TRBJ2-3	CASRGSGVTDTQYF	TGTGCCAGCAGAGGAAGCGGGGTCACAGATACGCAGTATTTT
-	-	TRBV29-1	TRBJ2-7	CSVAASSYEQYF	TGCAGCGTTGCGGCCAGCTCCTACGAGCAGTACTTC
-	-	TRBV25-1	TRBJ1-5	CAPCGGCSNQPQHF	TGTGCCCCGTGCGGGGGCTGTAGCAATCAGCCCCAGCATTTT
-	TRBD1	TRBV2	TRBJ1-5	CASSEKRGRGHNNQPQHF	TGTGCCAGCAGTGAAAAAAGGGGGCGGGGACATAACAATCAGCCCCAGCATTTT
-	-	TRBV5-4	TRBJ1-4	CASSLAEKLFF	TGTGCCAGCAGCTTGGCGGAAAAACTGTTTTTT
-	TRBD2	TRBV5-1	TRBJ2-5	CASSAGTSGRETQYF	TGCGCCAGCAGCGCTGGGACTAGCGGGAGGGAGACCCAGTACTTC
-	-	TRBV7-9	TRBJ2-7	CASSGDAGTPPEQYF	TGTGCCAGCAGCGGGGATGCCGGGACGCCGCCCGAGCAGTACTTC
-	TRBD2	TRBV7-7	TRBJ2-1	CASNDDPGGPFNNEQFF	TGTGCTAGCAACGACGATCCGGGGGGGCCTTTTAACAATGAGCAGTTCTTC
-	TRBD1	TRBV28	TRBJ2-5	CASSLRQGAETQYF	TGTGCCAGCAGTTTAAGGCAGGGGGCTGAGACCCAGTACTTC
-	-	TRBV5-1	TRBJ1-1	CASSLGAGTNTEAFF	TGCGCCAGCAGCTTGGGGGCAGGGACTAACACTGAAGCTTTCTTT
-	-	TRBV6-5	TRBJ1-5	CASSYSISASNQPQHF	TGTGCCAGCAGTTACTCCATTTCGGCTAGCAATCAGCCCCAGCATTTT
-	-	TRBV7-3	TRBJ2-3	CASSFPGVTDTQYF	TGTGCCAGCAGCTTCCCGGGAGTGACAGATACGCAGTATTTT
-	-	TRBV6-6	TRBJ2-7	CASSAVGEQYF	TGTGCCAGCAGTGCCGTGGGAGAGCAGTACTTC
-	-	TRBV30	TRBJ2-7	CAWNRGTYEQYF	TGTGCCTGGAACCGCGGGACCTACGAGCAGTACTTC